This T cell receptor (beta chain) was obtained from a study of blood T cell repertoires in COVID-19. In the authors' methods: Amplification from reference gene primers served as the basis for estimated nucleated cell counts. Some clones are missing from TCRdb's copy, which holds only in-frame ones; the method was immunoSEQ multiplex PCR. V, J and clone size are those of that table, while D and trimming were read from the DNA. Of about 54,000 clones listed, around 85% are singletons. CDR1 SNHLY and CDR2 FYNNEI come from the germline V gene. This CDR3 has 17 amino acids. J was trimmed by 3 bases and V by 8 bases; bases with no gene match: 11.

Specimen: peripheral blood. The clonotype was recovered from a human donor in a cohort sampled during active COVID-19. The rearrangement links TRBV2 to TRBJ2-3; TRBD2 matches at 13 bases. The CDR3 region has the DNA TGTGCCAGCGTCGGGACTAGCGGGATCCCAGGGACAGATACGCAGTATTTT. Protein product: CASVGTSGIPGTDTQYF.